Listed here are 30 T cell receptor beta chains from one sample, sequenced in a study of TIL therapy for anti-PD-1-resistant metastatic lung cancer. Time point meaning: pre-treatment sample, taken before nivolumab and TIL therapy. Tumor tissue came from excised metastases, mostly pleural nodules or supraclavicular lymph nodes. The libraries were made with immunoSEQ v3. Generated by immunoSEQ multiplex PCR, the TCRdb table keeps only in-frame clones and is missing some. The data hold tens of thousands of clones, with 55% to 75% observed a single time. This material consisted of tumor tissue, taken at baseline. These receptors all stem from a person between 25 and 80 years old with non-small cell lung cancer.

The V and J genes are TRBV7-2 and TRBJ2-5; D not certain. Germline V lookup: CDR1 SGHTA, CDR2 FQGNSA. This CDR3 region has 16 residues. V gave up 1 base and J gave up 1 base, with 13 bases separating them. This chain's CDR3 is CASSLVRRALQETQYF. The CDR3 nucleotides read TGTGCCAGCAGCTTAGTCCGACGGGCACTCCAAGAGACCCAGTACTTC.

The chain recombines TRBV25-1 with TRBJ2-7; D is unresolved. The CDR3 runs to 14 residues. Germline values: CDR1 MGHDK, CDR2 SYGVNS. Trimming shortened V by 0 bases and J by 2 bases, and 8 bases separated the two germline ends. In nucleotides, the CDR3 is TGTGCCAGCAGTGAATATGCCCCAGCCTACGAGCAGTACTTC. It yields the protein CASSEYAPAYEQYF.

V usage is TRBV15 and J usage is TRBJ2-3, with D uncertain. With 0 bases removed from V and 7 bases from J, the gap between germline ends came to 14 bases. The CDR3 spans 15 residues. Germline loops: CDR1 LNHNV, CDR2 YYDKDF (reference sequence). DNA for the CDR3: TGTGCCACCAGCAGAGAGAGGATCGCTGCAAATACGCAGTATTTT. This codes for CATSRERIAANTQYF. Together with reference TRBV15 and TRBJ2-3, the CDR3 gives the full variable domain: DAMVIQNPRYQVTQFGKPVTLSCSQTLNHNVMYWYQQKSSQAPKLLFHYYDKDFNNEADTPDNFQSRRPNTSFCFLDIRSPGLGDTAMYLCATSRERIAANTQYFGPGTRLTVL.

The chain is built from TRBV2 and TRBJ2-3; D is perhaps TRBD1 (5 bases). CDR3 length equals 16 residues. CDR1 is SNHLY, CDR2 FYNNEI, per germline. Trimming left V 2 bases short and J 0 bases short, with 12 bases between. The CDR3 protein is CASSELNRRSTDTQYF. Here the CDR3 DNA reads TGTGCCAGCAGTGAACTAAACAGGAGAAGCACAGATACGCAGTATTTT.

The V call is TRBV6-6, the J call TRBJ2-2; 7 bases fit TRBD1. The CDR3 runs to 15 residues. V was pared by 2 bases and J by 4 bases, with 4 bases of the junction left unmatched. Per germline, CDR1 MNHNY and CDR2 SVGAGI (reference sequence). CDR3 nucleotides: TGTGCCAGCAGTTACGGGAACAGGGGCACCGGGGAGCTGTTTTTT. Translation gives CASSYGNRGTGELFF.

V usage is TRBV7-9 and J usage is TRBJ2-7; unclear D gene. There are 11 residues in the CDR3. Germline values: CDR1 SEHNR, CDR2 FQNEAQ (reference sequence). Trimming pared 8 bases from V and 0 bases from J, leaving 5 bases between. The CDR3 reads CASQTSYEQYF. The DNA of the CDR3 is TGTGCCAGCCAGACCTCCTACGAGCAGTACTTC.

This chain connects TRBV2 to TRBJ2-5, with TRBD2 identical over 8 bases. The CDR3 loop spans 13 amino acids. V shed 6 bases, J shed 4 bases, and the junction held 4 bases outside the gene matches. CDR1 is SNHLY and CDR2 is FYNNEI in the germline V gene. The CDR3 protein is CASRAGGGETQYF. The CDR3, as DNA: TGTGCCAGCAGGGCGGGGGGCGGAGAGACCCAGTACTTC.

This clone was observed a handful of times. The chain recombines TRBV6-6 with TRBJ2-5; 10 nucleotides match TRBD2. The CDR3 covers 15 residues. In germline, CDR1 is MNHNY, CDR2 SVGAGI (reference sequence). After removal of 2 bases from V and 5 bases from J, the junction contained 5 bases not matched to a gene. The CDR3 nucleotides are TGTGCCAGCAGTTACACTAGCGGGGTCGGTGAGACCCAGTACTTC. As protein: CASSYTSGVGETQYF.

In this sample, this clone turned up a few times. The chain is built from TRBV7-9 and TRBJ1-5; D ambiguous. V was trimmed by 8 bases and J by 4 bases, leaving 15 bases between them. The CDR3 extends over 14 amino acids. Germline assignment: CDR1 SEHNR and CDR2 FQNEAQ (reference sequence). As DNA, the CDR3 is TGTGCCAGCCGCGCGGACGGCGAAAATCAGCCCCAGCATTTT. Its protein is CASRADGENQPQHF.

This clone was detected a few times. The rearrangement uses TRBV10-3 and TRBJ1-5; D remains unclear. Trimming cost V 0 bases and J 2 bases, with 8 bases left between them. Germline values: CDR1 ENHRY, CDR2 SYGVKD. This CDR3 comprises 15 residues. The CDR3 protein is CAISESGIGNQPQHF. DNA for the CDR3: TGTGCCATCAGTGAGTCCGGGATAGGCAATCAGCCCCAGCATTTT.

This chain links TRBV19 with TRBJ2-1; D ambiguous. The CDR3 sequence is 12 residues long. Trimming cost V 5 bases and J 9 bases, with 11 bases left between them. Germline CDR1 and CDR2: LNHDA and SQIVND (reference sequence). CDR3 DNA sequence: TGTGCCAGTAGTTACCACGCGACTGAGCAGTTCTTC. This encodes CASSYHATEQFF.

This clone appeared a few times. The CDR3 region is CASAERDHRDTGELFF. The DNA of the CDR3 is TGTGCCAGCGCCGAAAGGGACCACCGGGACACCGGGGAGCTGTTTTTT. This rearrangement joins TRBV9 to TRBJ2-2; D might be TRBD1 or TRBD2, each matching 5 bases. Germline assignment: CDR1 SGDLS and CDR2 YYNGEE. V gave up 7 bases and J gave up 3 bases, with 19 bases separating them. The CDR3 has 16 residues.

This clone was observed a single time. This chain uses TRBV5-1 with TRBJ2-3, with D perhaps matching TRBD1 (6 bases). CDR1 SGHRS and CDR2 YFSETQ come from the germline V gene. The CDR3 loop spans 14 amino acids. The V gene lost 1 base and the J gene lost 5 bases, with 11 bases spanning the gap. The CDR3 sequence is CASSLLQGRDTQYF. In nucleotides, the CDR3 is TGCGCCAGCAGCTTGTTGCAGGGGCGAGATACGCAGTATTTT.

The J gene is TRBJ2-2, the V gene TRBV5-1; unclear D gene. The CDR3 spans 13 residues. Per the germline V gene, CDR1 is SGHRS and CDR2 is YFSETQ. V gave up 0 bases and J gave up 3 bases, with 3 bases separating them. The CDR3 DNA reads TGCGCCAGCAGCTTGGCCCACACCGGGGAGCTGTTTTTT. Its translation: CASSLAHTGELFF. The complete variable domain, with remaining parts taken from reference TRBV5-1 and TRBJ2-2, reads KAGVTQTPRYLIKTRGQQVTLSCSPISGHRSVSWYQQTPGQGLQFLFEYFSETQRNKGNFPGRFSGRQFSNSRSEMNVSTLELGDSALYLCASSLAHTGELFFGEGSRLTVL.

The V and J genes are TRBV4-1 and TRBJ2-3, with D perhaps TRBD1 (5 bases). Between the trimmed V and J ends, which lost 0 bases and 1 base, there was a span of 11 bases. This CDR3 comprises 16 residues. In germline, CDR1 is MGHRA, CDR2 YSYEKL. CDR3 residues: CASSQDQGDGTDTQYF. The CDR3 nucleotides are TGCGCCAGCAGCCAAGATCAGGGCGACGGCACAGATACGCAGTATTTT.

In nucleotides, the CDR3 is TGTGCCAGCAGTTCCCAGCCCTACGAGCAGTACTTC. Its protein is CASSSQPYEQYF. The chain uses TRBV27 and TRBJ2-7; D is ambiguous. Trimming pared 4 bases from V and 2 bases from J, leaving 6 bases between. The CDR3 is made up of 12 amino acids. Germline V lookup: CDR1 MNHEY, CDR2 SMNVEV (reference sequence).

V and J are TRBV15 and TRBJ1-2; unclear D gene. V was pared by 0 bases and J by 7 bases, with 9 bases between. The CDR3 extends over 13 amino acids. Germline V gene data show CDR1 as LNHNV and CDR2 as YYDKDF (reference sequence). The CDR3: CATSRDLPSGYTF. DNA of the CDR3: TGTGCCACCAGCAGAGATCTTCCTTCTGGCTACACCTTC.

This rearrangement joins TRBV19 to TRBJ2-3; possible D gene TRBD1, 6 bases. Germline values: CDR1 LNHDA, CDR2 SQIVND (reference sequence). V lost 6 bases and J lost 5, with 12 bases in between. The CDR3 loop spans 13 amino acids. CDR3 protein: CASRKTGGDTQYF. CDR3 nucleotides: TGTGCCAGTAGGAAGACAGGAGGAGATACGCAGTATTTT.

J is TRBJ1-4 and V is TRBV6-5; no definite D call. Looked up from germline, CDR1 is MNHEY and CDR2 is SVGAGI. V lost 6 bases and J 1 base, leaving 9 bases between the germline ends. This CDR3 has 14 amino acids. In nucleotides, the CDR3 is TGTGCCAGCAGGCGGACGGGAACTAATGAAAAACTGTTTTTT. It specifies CASRRTGTNEKLFF.

The chain links TRBV7-2 to TRBJ2-7, with D uncertain. Between the trimmed V and J ends, which lost 4 bases and 5 bases, there was a span of 12 bases. Per the germline V gene, CDR1 is SGHTA and CDR2 is FQGNSA. This CDR3 comprises 13 residues. CDR3 in amino acids: CASSSPANNEQYF. Here the CDR3 DNA reads TGTGCCAGCAGCTCCCCGGCCAACAACGAGCAGTACTTC.

The chain combines TRBV6-1 with TRBJ1-5, with D uncertain. Trimming shortened V by 2 bases and J by 7 bases, and 15 bases separated the two germline ends. CDR3 length: 15 residues. Germline-derived CDR1 and CDR2 are MNHNS and SASEGT. In nucleotides, the CDR3 is TGTGCCAGCAGTGAAATGTCTCGGGGTCTCCAGCCCCAGCATTTT. Translation: CASSEMSRGLQPQHF.

The V gene is TRBV6-6, the J gene TRBJ1-2, with D maybe TRBD1 (6 bases). This CDR3 contains 16 residues. Germline V gene lookup returns CDR1 MNHNY and CDR2 SVGAGI (reference sequence). The V and J ends lost 1 base and 4 bases respectively, with 16 bases between them. CDR3 DNA sequence: TGTGCCAGCAGTTACTTTCGGAGCGGGGGCGTCTATGGCTACACCTTC. Translating it yields CASSYFRSGGVYGYTF.

The genes are TRBV27 and TRBJ2-3; 10 bases align to TRBD2. V dropped 4 bases and J dropped 0; count of bases not matched to a gene: 4. This CDR3 spans 16 amino acids. Germline CDR1 is MNHEY and CDR2 is SMNVEV (reference sequence). The chain's CDR3 is CASSSLAGASTDTQYF. Here the CDR3 DNA reads TGTGCCAGCAGTTCCCTAGCGGGAGCTAGCACAGATACGCAGTATTTT.

This chain joins TRBV28 and TRBJ1-2; D is undetermined. The CDR3 contains 15 residues. Per the germline V gene, CDR1 is MDHEN and CDR2 is SYDVKM. The V and J ends lost 4 bases and 6 bases respectively, with 18 bases between them. The CDR3 spells CASSSPTKGLNGYTF. For the CDR3, the DNA is TGTGCCAGCAGTTCGCCTACGAAAGGCTTAAATGGCTACACCTTC.

The gene calls are TRBV5-4 and TRBJ2-5, with 13 bases identical to TRBD2. CDR1 SGHNT and CDR2 YYREEE come from the germline V gene (reference sequence). The V gene end was trimmed by 5 bases and the J gene end by 5 bases; junction bases not matched to a gene: 6. This CDR3 has 15 amino acids. The CDR3 is CASRMGLAGTETQYF. The CDR3, as DNA: TGTGCCAGCAGGATGGGACTAGCGGGGACGGAGACCCAGTACTTC.

This chain uses TRBV10-3 with TRBJ1-5, with D tentatively TRBD1 (5 bases). This CDR3 contains 14 residues. Trimming removed 6 bases from V and 1 base from J, with 10 bases in between. Germline V gene sequence: CDR1 ENHRY, CDR2 SYGVKD. CDR3 amino acids: CAIRGDRSNQPQHF. As DNA, the CDR3 is TGTGCCATCAGAGGGGATCGCAGCAATCAGCCCCAGCATTTT.

The V call is TRBV5-1, the J call TRBJ2-2; no clear D gene. The CDR3 spans 14 residues. Germline V CDR1 and CDR2: SGHRS, YFSETQ. V shed 0 bases and J shed 5 bases, with 8 bases lying between them. The chain's CDR3 is CASSLDSSTGELFF. In DNA form, the CDR3 reads TGCGCCAGCAGCTTGGACTCTTCGACCGGGGAGCTGTTTTTT.

The rearrangement links TRBV19 to TRBJ1-1; D may be TRBD1 (5 bases). Trimming took off 9 bases at V and 1 base at J, with 6 bases between the two ends. Germline assignment: CDR1 LNHDA and CDR2 SQIVND (reference sequence). The CDR3 covers 11 residues. The DNA for the CDR3 is TGTGCCAGCGGGGGGAACACTGAAGCTTTCTTT. This encodes CASGGNTEAFF.

The chain carries TRBV5-4 and TRBJ1-5; tentatively, D is TRBD1 (5 bases). This CDR3 has 15 residues. V lost 4 bases and J 2 bases, leaving 13 bases between the germline ends. Germline assignment: CDR1 SGHNT and CDR2 YYREEE (reference sequence). CDR3 in DNA: TGTGCCAGCAGCCAAGTCTTACAGGGCAATCAGCCCCAGCATTTT. Its translation: CASSQVLQGNQPQHF.

The J gene is TRBJ1-5, the V gene TRBV30, with D unresolved. This CDR3 contains 13 residues. V dropped 0 bases and J dropped 6 bases, with 9 bases sitting between them. Germline values: CDR1 GTSNPN, CDR2 SVGIG (reference sequence). The CDR3 sequence: CAWSVDGGQPQHF. DNA for the CDR3: TGTGCCTGGAGTGTAGATGGCGGTCAGCCCCAGCATTTT.